This entry lists 28 T cell receptor beta chains sequenced from one sample in a study of T cells in Graves' hyperthyroidism and ophthalmopathy. Amplified TCR beta CDR3 regions came from RNA transcripts. A first-round RT-PCR of the TCR CDR3 used the HTBI primer set. TCRdb reprocessed the multiplex PCR reads with MiXCR, giving one entry per CDR3 protein. This sample yields roughly 200,000 distinct CDR3 sequences, of which about 18% are seen a single time; roughly 44% belongs to the top ten. What was sequenced was blood. Receptors were obtained from a man aged 35 to 55 with Graves' hyperthyroidism.

This clonotype was picked up many times. The V call is TRBV20-1, the J call TRBJ2-2, with 8 bases that match TRBD1. The CDR3 covers 15 residues. The V segment lost 6 bases and the J segment 5 bases; nucleotides outside the gene matches: 11. CDR1 is DFQATT, CDR2 SNEGSKA, per germline (reference sequence). The DNA for the CDR3 is TGCAGTGCCACCGATCGAAGACAGGGGACCGGGGAGCTGTTTTTT. The encoded protein is CSATDRRQGTGELFF.

The sample holds one count of this clonotype. The chain joins TRBV30 to TRBJ2-2; D might be TRBD1 or TRBD2, each matching 6 bases. This CDR3 is 14 amino acids long. The V gene lost 4 bases and the J gene lost 5 bases, with 14 bases spanning the gap. Germline CDR1 reads GTSNPN; CDR2 reads SVGIG (reference sequence). CDR3 nucleotide sequence: TGTGCCTGGATCAAGGGGGGATTGACCGGGGAGCTGTTTTTT. It encodes CAWIKGGLTGELFF.

The chain employs TRBV7-6 and TRBJ1-1, with D uncertain. Trimming removed 1 base at V and 5 bases at J, with 11 bases between. Per the germline V gene, CDR1 is SGHVS and CDR2 is FNYEAQ. The CDR3 has 14 amino acids. The CDR3 protein is CASSLEPWGTEAFF. The CDR3 DNA follows: TGTGCCAGCAGCTTAGAGCCGTGGGGTACTGAAGCTTTCTTT.

This clonotype has more than one count but fewer than ten. The chain recombines TRBV9 with TRBJ1-2; 11 bases are a match to TRBD1. Germline V lookup: CDR1 SGDLS, CDR2 YYNGEE. Germline trimming cut 4 bases from V and 6 bases from J; bases unmatched to any gene: 17. The CDR3 totals 18 residues. The CDR3 bases are TGTGCCAGCAGCTCCCACCTCGGGGGACAGGGGGTGAAAGATGGCTACACCTTC. It encodes CASSSHLGGQGVKDGYTF.

This clonotype occurred many times. This chain links TRBV2 with TRBJ2-7; D perhaps matches TRBD2 (5 bases). CDR3 size: 12 residues. The germline V and J ends were trimmed by 8 bases and 7 bases, with 15 bases remaining between them. Germline V gene sequence: CDR1 SNHLY, CDR2 FYNNEI. The CDR3 DNA reads TGTGCCAGCGGGAGCGGATTTGGGGAGCAGTACTTC. Its protein product is CASGSGFGEQYF.

This clonotype appeared many times. The CDR3 region is CASSLRDKAYEQYF. In nucleotides, the CDR3 is TGTGCCAGCAGTTTAAGAGACAAGGCCTACGAGCAGTACTTC. The rearrangement joins TRBV27 to TRBJ2-7; D remains ambiguous. The CDR3 consists of 14 residues. With 2 bases removed from V and 2 bases from J, the gap between germline ends came to 10 bases. Per the germline V gene, CDR1 is MNHEY and CDR2 is SMNVEV (reference sequence).

This clonotype occurred many times. V and J are TRBV7-9 and TRBJ1-1; TRBD1 is a possible D gene (5 bases). Germline assignment: CDR1 SEHNR and CDR2 FQNEAQ (reference sequence). This CDR3 spans 16 amino acids. Trimming pared 1 base from V and 1 base from J, leaving 13 bases between. The CDR3 spells CASSLEGPGANTEAFF. The CDR3 DNA reads as TGTGCCAGCAGCTTAGAAGGTCCCGGGGCGAACACTGAAGCTTTCTTT.

The DNA of the CDR3 is TGTGCCAGCAGGGAGGATAGGGGGGGATACGAGCAGTACTTC. This encodes CASREDRGGYEQYF. The chain has TRBV25-1 and TRBJ2-7; D may be TRBD2 (7 bases). The CDR3 runs 14 residues. Per the germline V gene, CDR1 is MGHDK and CDR2 is SYGVNS. The germline V and J ends were trimmed by 6 bases and 4 bases, with 16 bases remaining between them.

The table lists this clonotype with a count of one. This chain connects TRBV6-1 to TRBJ2-1; tentatively, D is TRBD1 (5 bases). This CDR3 is built from 16 residues. V was cut by 5 bases and J by 8 bases, with 22 bases left in between. Germline V gives CDR1 MNHNS, CDR2 SASEGT. CDR3 amino acids: CASSQYSTGSEDEQFF. Here the CDR3 DNA reads TGTGCCAGCAGTCAATATAGTACAGGCTCCGAGGATGAGCAGTTCTTC.

This clonotype has at least ten counts. This chain connects TRBV5-1 to TRBJ2-1; 15 nucleotides line up with TRBD2. The length of the CDR3 is 16 residues. The germline gives CDR1 SGHRS, CDR2 YFSETQ. Trimming took 3 bases from V and 8 from J; bases not matched to a gene: 6. The CDR3 coding sequence is TGCGCCAGCAGCTACGGACTAGCGGGGGGGCAGGATGAGCAGTTCTTC. Translation gives CASSYGLAGGQDEQFF.

V usage is TRBV20-1 and J usage is TRBJ1-2; possible D gene TRBD1, 6 bases. V lost 3 bases and J 7 bases, leaving 18 bases between the germline ends. Germline CDR1 and CDR2: DFQATT and SNEGSKA (reference sequence). The CDR3 consists of 14 residues. In DNA, the CDR3 is TGCAGTGCTAGCCCCGACGAGGGGGGTCTTGGCTACACCTTC. This encodes CSASPDEGGLGYTF.

The table lists this clonotype with a few counts. The chain carries TRBV6-2 or TRBV6-3 and TRBJ1-2; D is possibly TRBD1 (6 bases). CDR1 is MNHEY, CDR2 SVGEGT, per germline. The CDR3 is made up of 13 amino acids. The germline V and J ends were trimmed by 3 bases and 7 bases, with 12 bases remaining between them. CDR3 nucleotide sequence: TGTGCCAGCAGTTATGGGGGCGCTGGTGGCTACACCTTC. Amino acid sequence: CASSYGGAGGYTF.

This clonotype came up many times. This chain links TRBV7-9 with TRBJ2-6; D is perhaps TRBD1 (5 bases). The CDR3 loop spans 15 amino acids. Trimming removed 4 bases at V and 4 bases at J, with 11 bases between. Germline CDR1 and CDR2: SEHNR and FQNEAQ (reference sequence). CDR3 in amino acids: CASSSRVLGANVLTF. DNA for the CDR3: TGTGCCAGCAGCTCCAGGGTTTTGGGGGCCAACGTCCTGACTTTC.

This clonotype was seen many times. The rearrangement joins TRBV2 to TRBJ2-1; D possibly corresponds to TRBD2 (5 bases). Per the germline V gene, CDR1 is SNHLY and CDR2 is FYNNEI. The CDR3 contains 15 residues. Trimming cost V 8 bases and J 5 bases, with 19 bases left between them. The CDR3 spells CASSPGVPVNNEQFF. The CDR3 DNA is TGTGCCAGCTCACCCGGGGTCCCGGTGAACAATGAGCAGTTCTTC.

This clonotype was seen ten or more times. The rearrangement joins TRBV3-1 to TRBJ1-1; a weak D match, TRBD1 (5 bases). This CDR3 is 11 amino acids long. The V and J ends lost 1 base and 11 bases respectively, with 8 bases between them. CDR1 and CDR2 from the germline V gene are LGHDT and YNNKEL (reference sequence). CDR3 DNA sequence: TGTGCCAGCAGCCAAGGGGGCGCGGCTTTCTTT. Encoded protein: CASSQGGAAFF.

This clonotype came up a few times. The chain combines TRBV20-1 with TRBJ1-6; tentatively, D is TRBD1 (6 bases). This CDR3 contains 13 residues. V was trimmed by 3 bases and J by 9 bases, leaving 12 bases between them. Germline V lookup: CDR1 DFQATT, CDR2 SNEGSKA (reference sequence). Here the CDR3 DNA reads TGCAGTGCTAGCTATCCCAGGGGTTCACCCCTCCACTTT. Its translation: CSASYPRGSPLHF.

This clonotype was seen a few times. This chain connects TRBV18 to TRBJ2-2; TRBD1 agrees at 8 bases. The CDR3 is made up of 15 amino acids. With 2 bases clipped from V and 6 bases from J, the junction kept 5 bases outside the gene matches. The germline CDR1 and CDR2 sequences are KGHSH and LQKENI. The CDR3: CASSPGQGSAGELFF. The CDR3 DNA sequence: TGTGCCAGCTCACCAGGACAGGGAAGCGCCGGGGAGCTGTTTTTT. The variable domain in full, with the rest retrieved from reference TRBV18 and TRBJ2-2, is NAGVMQNPRHLVRRRGQEARLRCSPMKGHSHVYWYRQLPEEGLKFMVYLQKENIIDESGMPKERFSAEFPKEGPSILRIQQVVRGDSAAYFCASSPGQGSAGELFFGEGSRLTVL.

V and J are TRBV6-1 and TRBJ2-3; D gene uncertain. CDR3 size: 14 residues. V lost 5 bases to trimming and J lost 1 base, with 10 bases between them. Per the germline V gene, CDR1 is MNHNS and CDR2 is SASEGT. CDR3 nucleotides: TGTGCCAGCAGTCAAGGGCTGGGCACAGATACGCAGTATTTT. Residues: CASSQGLGTDTQYF.

The chain links TRBV30 to TRBJ1-2, with D unclear. There are 16 residues in the CDR3. V was cut by 0 bases and J by 4 bases, with 18 bases left in between. The V gene's germline CDR1 is GTSNPN and CDR2 SVGIG (reference sequence). CDR3 sequence reads: CAWSVRLGYFGYGYTF. The CDR3 DNA follows: TGTGCCTGGAGTGTACGGCTGGGGTATTTCGGCTATGGCTACACCTTC. Using reference TRBV30 and TRBJ1-2 for the parts outside the CDR3, the full variable domain is SQTIHQWPATLVQPVGSPLSLECTVEGTSNPNLYWYRQAAGRGLQLLFYSVGIGQISSEVPQNLSASRPQDRQFILSSKKLLLSDSGFYLCAWSVRLGYFGYGYTFGSGTRLTVV.

This clonotype has at least ten counts. The chain recombines TRBV20-1 with TRBJ2-2; D uncertain. Germline CDR1 is DFQATT and CDR2 is SNEGSKA (reference sequence). This CDR3 is built from 13 residues. Between the trimmed V and J ends, which lost 5 bases and 5 bases, there was a span of 12 bases. The CDR3 protein is CSAGDGWTGELFF. The CDR3 region has the DNA TGCAGTGCTGGTGACGGGTGGACCGGGGAGCTGTTTTTT.

This clonotype came up a few times. This rearrangement joins TRBV5-5 to TRBJ1-5; 7 bases are a match to TRBD1. The CDR3 is 15 amino acids. Trimming cost V 0 bases and J 1 base; bases outside gene matches: 1. Per the germline V gene, CDR1 is SGHKS and CDR2 is YYEKEE (reference sequence). The CDR3 DNA reads TGTGCCAGCAGCTTGGAGGGGGCGAGCAATCAGCCCCAGCATTTT. It encodes CASSLEGASNQPQHF.

The CDR3 coding sequence is TGTGCCAGCAGCTTGCGGGGGGCGGCCCTGCACGAGCAGTACTTC. Protein: CASSLRGAALHEQYF. V and J are TRBV5-5 and TRBJ2-7; perhaps TRBD2 as D (7 bases). Germline V gene data show CDR1 as SGHKS and CDR2 as YYEKEE (reference sequence). V shed 1 base and J shed 5 bases, with 16 bases lying between them. The CDR3 length is 15 residues.

This clonotype was recorded at least ten times. The junction differs from germline at one of its ends, possibly a read error. The genes are TRBV6-1 and TRBJ2-5; D tentatively reads TRBD1 or TRBD2 (5 bases each). The length of the CDR3 is 11 residues. Germline V gene sequence: CDR1 MNHNS, CDR2 SASEGT. The CDR3: CASSELGTPYF. The CDR3 nucleotides read TGTGCCAGCAGTGAACTAGGGACCCCGTACTTC.

In this sample, this clonotype turned up many times. V gene TRBV7-2 combines with J gene TRBJ2-1; possible D gene TRBD2, 5 bases. The germline gives CDR1 SGHTA, CDR2 FQGNSA. The CDR3 loop spans 14 amino acids. Between the trimmed V and J ends, which lost 5 bases and 2 bases, there was a span of 10 bases. The DNA for the CDR3 is TGTGCCAGCAGCAACAGCGGAACCTACAATGAGCAGTTCTTC. Translated: CASSNSGTYNEQFF.

This clonotype has ten or more counts. This chain joins TRBV20-1 and TRBJ2-5, with D possibly matching TRBD2 (5 bases). The V gene lost 3 bases and the J gene lost 5 bases, with 13 bases spanning the gap. The CDR3 consists of 13 residues. In germline, CDR1 is DFQATT, CDR2 SNEGSKA (reference sequence). The CDR3 nucleotides read TGCAGTGCTAGTGCTAGCCGTCTGGAGACCCAGTACTTC. The encoded protein is CSASASRLETQYF.

Many counts were recorded for this clonotype. The chain is built from TRBV20-1 and TRBJ2-3; 9 bases fit TRBD2. V lost 7 bases and J lost 6; bases outside the gene matches: 17. CDR3 size: 16 residues. Germline V CDR1 and CDR2: DFQATT, SNEGSKA (reference sequence). The DNA for the CDR3 is TGCAGTGATAGCCCTCGGGGAGCGGGGGGTTTTGATACGCAGTATTTT. This codes for CSDSPRGAGGFDTQYF.

This clonotype was seen at least ten times. The chain uses TRBV12-3 or TRBV12-4 and TRBJ1-1; no clear D gene. Between the trimmed V and J ends, which lost 5 bases and 6 bases, there was a span of 16 bases. The CDR3 is made up of 14 amino acids. The CDR3 region is CASSIMTRRAEAFF. In nucleotides, the CDR3 is TGTGCCAGCAGTATAATGACCCGACGGGCTGAAGCTTTCTTT.

The CDR3 region has the DNA TGTGCCAGCAGCGACTTAAGAACCCCCGACACCGGGGAGCTGTTTTTT. It is translated as CASSDLRTPDTGELFF. This chain uses TRBV9 with TRBJ2-2; no definite D call. The CDR3 covers 16 residues. With 3 bases removed from V and 3 bases from J, the gap between germline ends came to 15 bases. Germline CDR1 is SGDLS and CDR2 is YYNGEE.